The T cell receptor (beta chain) under discussion was sequenced for a study of blood T cell repertoires in COVID-19. Using immunoSEQ multiplex PCR, the repertoire was profiled, and TCRdb retains in-frame clones only, with some absent. The sample has about 180,000 clones, around 90% seen once; the top ten hold approximately 9%. The CDR3 runs to 13 residues. Germline V lookup: CDR1 LNHDA, CDR2 SQIVND (reference sequence). Trimming shortened V by 5 bases and J by 3 bases, and 8 bases separated the two germline ends. This TCR came from a woman younger than 35 who had recovered from COVID-19. The chain joins TRBV19 to TRBJ2-1; maybe TRBD1 (5 bases). Sequenced material: PBMCs or T cells enriched from blood (not recorded which). The CDR3 is CASSQGIYNEQFF. The CDR3 DNA reads as TGTGCCAGTAGTCAGGGCATCTACAATGAGCAGTTCTTC.